This TCR beta chain is from a study of Graves' ophthalmopathy and Graves' hyperthyroidism. As for the study in general: Peripheral blood was gathered at first diagnosis, ahead of any treatment whatsoever.

A few counts support this clonotype. The germline CDR1 and CDR2 sequences are MNHNS and SASEGT. Trimming at V came to 6 bases and at J to 4 bases, leaving 7 bases not matched to a gene. This CDR3 comprises 14 residues. Amplifying from RNA transcripts, the study obtained TCR beta CDR3 regions. HTBI primers were used in a first-round RT-PCR, which preceded a second-round multiplex PCR. TCRdb independently ran MiXCR on the multiplex PCR reads; one entry per CDR3 protein. The profile covers fewer than 650,000 distinct CDR3 sequences, with about a fifth appearing a single time and more than 5.5% taken by the ten largest.

Material: peripheral blood. The chain employs TRBV6-1 and TRBJ1-2; 8 bases line up with TRBD1. This clonotype originated in a young woman with stable Graves' hyperthyroidism. Some clones in this sample may be carry-over from other donors' samples. DNA for the CDR3: TGTGCCAGCAGAGACAGGGGAGTAGGCTATGGCTACACCTTC. Translated: CASRDRGVGYGYTF.